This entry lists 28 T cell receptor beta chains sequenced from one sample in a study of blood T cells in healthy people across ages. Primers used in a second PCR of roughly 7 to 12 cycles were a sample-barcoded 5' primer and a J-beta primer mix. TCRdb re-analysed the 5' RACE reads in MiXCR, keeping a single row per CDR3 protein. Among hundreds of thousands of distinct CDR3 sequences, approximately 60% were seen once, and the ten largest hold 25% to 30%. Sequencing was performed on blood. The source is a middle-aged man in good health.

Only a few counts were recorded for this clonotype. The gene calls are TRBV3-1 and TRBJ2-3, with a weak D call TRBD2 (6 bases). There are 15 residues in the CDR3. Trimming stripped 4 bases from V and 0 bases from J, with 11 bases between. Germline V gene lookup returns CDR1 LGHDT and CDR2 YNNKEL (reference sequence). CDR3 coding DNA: TGTGCCAGCAGCCCCCGAGGGAGGAGCACAGATACGCAGTATTTT. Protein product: CASSPRGRSTDTQYF.

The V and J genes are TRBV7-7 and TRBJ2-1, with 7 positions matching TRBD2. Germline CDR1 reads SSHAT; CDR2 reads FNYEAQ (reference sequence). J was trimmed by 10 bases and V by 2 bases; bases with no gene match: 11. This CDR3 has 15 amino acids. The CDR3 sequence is CASSLTGTTVGEQFF. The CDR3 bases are TGTGCCAGCAGCTTAACGGGGACTACTGTCGGGGAGCAGTTCTTC.

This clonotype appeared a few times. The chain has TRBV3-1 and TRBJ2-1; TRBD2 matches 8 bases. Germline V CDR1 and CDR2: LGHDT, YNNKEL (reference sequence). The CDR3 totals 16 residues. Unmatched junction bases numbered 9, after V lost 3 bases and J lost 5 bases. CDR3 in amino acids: CASSQLAGGRNNEQFF. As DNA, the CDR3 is TGTGCCAGCAGCCAGCTAGCGGGCGGAAGGAACAATGAGCAGTTCTTC.

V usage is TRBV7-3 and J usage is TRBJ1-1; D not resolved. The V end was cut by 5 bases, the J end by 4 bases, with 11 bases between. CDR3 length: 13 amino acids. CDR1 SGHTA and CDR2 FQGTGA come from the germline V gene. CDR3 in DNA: TGTGCCAGCAGCCACGGGATCAGCACTGAAGCTTTCTTT. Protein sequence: CASSHGISTEAFF.

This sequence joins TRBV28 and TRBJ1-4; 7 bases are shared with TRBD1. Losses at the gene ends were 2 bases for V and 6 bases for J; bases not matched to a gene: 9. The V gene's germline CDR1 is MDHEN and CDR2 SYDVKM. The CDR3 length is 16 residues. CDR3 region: CASSLVLGRGYEKLFF. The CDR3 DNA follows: TGTGCCAGCAGTTTAGTACTGGGCAGGGGGTATGAAAAACTGTTTTTT.

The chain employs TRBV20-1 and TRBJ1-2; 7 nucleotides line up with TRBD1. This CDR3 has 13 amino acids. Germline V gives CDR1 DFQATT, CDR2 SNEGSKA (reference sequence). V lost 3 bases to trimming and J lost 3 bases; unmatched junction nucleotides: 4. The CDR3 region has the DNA TGCAGTGCTAGGAACGACAGGGACTATGGCTACACCTTC. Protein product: CSARNDRDYGYTF.

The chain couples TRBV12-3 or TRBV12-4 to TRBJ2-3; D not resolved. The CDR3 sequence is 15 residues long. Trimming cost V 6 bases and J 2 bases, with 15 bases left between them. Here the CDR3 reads CASSRELSNTDTQYF. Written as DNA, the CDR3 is TGTGCCAGCAGCCGCGAGCTTAGTAACACAGATACGCAGTATTTT.

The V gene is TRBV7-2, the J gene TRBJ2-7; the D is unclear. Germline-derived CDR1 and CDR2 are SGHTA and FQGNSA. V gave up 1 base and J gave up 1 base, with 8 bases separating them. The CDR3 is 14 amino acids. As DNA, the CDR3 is TGTGCCAGCAGCTTAGGTCGGCAATCCTACGAGCAGTACTTC. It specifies CASSLGRQSYEQYF. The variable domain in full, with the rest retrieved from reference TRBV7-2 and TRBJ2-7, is GAGVSQSPSNKVTEKGKDVELRCDPISGHTALYWYRQSLGQGLEFLIYFQGNSAPDKSGLPSDRFSAERTGGSVSTLTIQRTQQEDSAVYLCASSLGRQSYEQYFGPGTRLTVT.

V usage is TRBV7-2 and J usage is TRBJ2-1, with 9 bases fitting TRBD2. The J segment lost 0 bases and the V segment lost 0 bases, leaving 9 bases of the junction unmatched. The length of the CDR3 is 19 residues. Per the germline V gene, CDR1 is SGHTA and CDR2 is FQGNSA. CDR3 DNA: TGTGCCAGCAGCTTAGCCTCCCTAGCGGGATGGAGCTCCTACAATGAGCAGTTCTTC. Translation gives CASSLASLAGWSSYNEQFF.

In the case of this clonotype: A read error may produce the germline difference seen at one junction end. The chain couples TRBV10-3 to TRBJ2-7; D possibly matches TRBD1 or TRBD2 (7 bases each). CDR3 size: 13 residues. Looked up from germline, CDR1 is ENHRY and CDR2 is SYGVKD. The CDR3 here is CATKGAGDYGQYF. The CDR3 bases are TGTGCCACGAAGGGGGCAGGGGACTACGGGCAGTACTTC.

The CDR3 reads CASSDGGLYQETQYF. The CDR3 coding sequence is TGTGCCAGCAGTGATGGAGGACTATATCAAGAGACCCAGTACTTC. The chain couples TRBV6-1 to TRBJ2-5, with a possible D match to TRBD2 (6 bases). The V gene lost 3 bases and the J gene lost 2 bases, with 13 bases spanning the gap. This CDR3 has 15 residues. Germline values: CDR1 MNHNS, CDR2 SASEGT.

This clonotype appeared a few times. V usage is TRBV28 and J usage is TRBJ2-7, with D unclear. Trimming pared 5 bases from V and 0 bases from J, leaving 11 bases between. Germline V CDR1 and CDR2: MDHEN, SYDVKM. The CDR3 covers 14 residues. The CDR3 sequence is CASSRASTSYEQYF. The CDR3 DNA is TGTGCCAGCAGTCGGGCCTCAACCTCCTACGAGCAGTACTTC. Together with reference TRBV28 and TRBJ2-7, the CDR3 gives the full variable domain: DVKVTQSSRYLVKRTGEKVFLECVQDMDHENMFWYRQDPGLGLRLIYFSYDVKMKEKGDIPEGYSVSREKKERFSLILESASTNQTSMYLCASSRASTSYEQYFGPGTRLTVT.

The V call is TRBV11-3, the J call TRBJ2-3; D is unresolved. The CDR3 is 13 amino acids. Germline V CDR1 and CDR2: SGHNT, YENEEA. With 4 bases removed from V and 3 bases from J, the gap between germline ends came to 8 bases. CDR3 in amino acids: CASSSKETDTQYF. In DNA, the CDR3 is TGTGCCAGCAGCTCGAAAGAAACAGATACGCAGTATTTT.

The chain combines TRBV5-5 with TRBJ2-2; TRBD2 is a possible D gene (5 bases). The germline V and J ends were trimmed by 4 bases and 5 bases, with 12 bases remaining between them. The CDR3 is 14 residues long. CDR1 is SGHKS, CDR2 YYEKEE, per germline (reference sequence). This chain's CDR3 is CASSEGWNTGELFF. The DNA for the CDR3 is TGTGCCAGCAGCGAGGGATGGAATACCGGGGAGCTGTTTTTT. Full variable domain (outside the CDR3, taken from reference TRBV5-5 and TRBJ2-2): DAGVTQSPTHLIKTRGQQVTLRCSPISGHKSVSWYQQVLGQGPQFIFQYYEKEERGRGNFPDRFSARQFPNYSSELNVNALLLGDSALYLCASSEGWNTGELFFGEGSRLTVL.

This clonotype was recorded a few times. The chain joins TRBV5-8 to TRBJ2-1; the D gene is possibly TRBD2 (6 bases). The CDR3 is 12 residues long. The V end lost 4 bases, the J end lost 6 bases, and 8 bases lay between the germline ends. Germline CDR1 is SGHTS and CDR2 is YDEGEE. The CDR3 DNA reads TGTGCCAGCAGCCGGGACTTCAATGAGCAGTTCTTC. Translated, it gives CASSRDFNEQFF.

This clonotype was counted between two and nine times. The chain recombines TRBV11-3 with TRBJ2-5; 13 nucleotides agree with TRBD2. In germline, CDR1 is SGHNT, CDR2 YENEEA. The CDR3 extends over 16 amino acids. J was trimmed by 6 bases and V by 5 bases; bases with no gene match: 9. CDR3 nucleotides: TGTGCCAGCAGCCCCCCTGGGACTAGCGGGAAAAAGACCCAGTACTTC. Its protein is CASSPPGTSGKKTQYF.

The DNA of the CDR3 is TGCAGTGCTCCGGCAGGGGGAAGTGAGACCCAGTACTTC. As protein: CSAPAGGSETQYF. The chain combines TRBV20-1 with TRBJ2-5; TRBD1 agrees at 7 bases. CDR1 is DFQATT and CDR2 is SNEGSKA in the germline V gene (reference sequence). This CDR3 has 13 amino acids. Trimming cost V 5 bases and J 5 bases; bases outside gene matches: 8.

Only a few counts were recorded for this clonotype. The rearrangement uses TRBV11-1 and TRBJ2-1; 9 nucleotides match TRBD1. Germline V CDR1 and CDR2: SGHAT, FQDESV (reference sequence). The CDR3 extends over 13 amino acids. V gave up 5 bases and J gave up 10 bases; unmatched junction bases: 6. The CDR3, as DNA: TGTGCCAGCAGCCGAGGGGACAGGGAGGAGCAGTTCTTC. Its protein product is CASSRGDREEQFF.

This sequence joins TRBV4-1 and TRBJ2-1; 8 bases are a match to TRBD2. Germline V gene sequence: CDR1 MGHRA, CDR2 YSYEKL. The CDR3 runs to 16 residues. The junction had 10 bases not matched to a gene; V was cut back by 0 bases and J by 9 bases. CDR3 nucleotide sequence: TGCGCCAGCAGCCAAGACCCAGCGGGAGTAACTAGTGAGCAGTTCTTC. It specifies CASSQDPAGVTSEQFF.

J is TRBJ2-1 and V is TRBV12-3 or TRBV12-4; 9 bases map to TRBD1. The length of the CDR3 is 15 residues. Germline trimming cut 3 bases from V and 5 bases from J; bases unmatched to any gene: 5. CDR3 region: CASSLSGTGNNEQFF. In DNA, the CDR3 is TGTGCCAGCAGTTTGTCCGGGACAGGGAACAATGAGCAGTTCTTC.

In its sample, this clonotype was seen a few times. The CDR3 protein is CSARRQGAARAYGYTF. DNA of the CDR3: TGCAGTGCTCGCAGACAGGGGGCGGCCCGGGCCTATGGCTACACCTTC. The V call is TRBV20-1, the J call TRBJ1-2; 10 bases align to TRBD1. Trimming cost V 5 bases and J 4 bases; bases outside gene matches: 13. Germline lookup yields CDR1 DFQATT and CDR2 SNEGSKA (reference sequence). The CDR3 totals 16 residues.

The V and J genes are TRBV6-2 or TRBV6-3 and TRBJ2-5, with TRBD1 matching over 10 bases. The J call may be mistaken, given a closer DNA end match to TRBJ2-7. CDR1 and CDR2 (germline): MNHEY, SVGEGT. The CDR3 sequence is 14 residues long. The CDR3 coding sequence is TGTGCCAGCAGAGACCGGACAGGGGGGTACGAGCAGTACTTC. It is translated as CASRDRTGGYEQYF.

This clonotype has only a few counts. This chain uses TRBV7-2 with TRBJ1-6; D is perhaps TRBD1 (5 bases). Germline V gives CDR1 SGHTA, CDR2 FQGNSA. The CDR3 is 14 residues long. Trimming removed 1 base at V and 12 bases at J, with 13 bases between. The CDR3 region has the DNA TGTGCCAGCAGCTTAGTGGCGGACGGGGGACCCCTCCACTTT. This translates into CASSLVADGGPLHF.

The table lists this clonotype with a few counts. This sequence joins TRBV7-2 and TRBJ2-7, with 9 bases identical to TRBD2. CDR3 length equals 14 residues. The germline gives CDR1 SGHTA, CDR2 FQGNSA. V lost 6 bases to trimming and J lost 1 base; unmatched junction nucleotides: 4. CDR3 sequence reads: CASRRLADSYEQYF. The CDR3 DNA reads TGTGCCAGCAGACGACTAGCGGATTCCTACGAGCAGTACTTC. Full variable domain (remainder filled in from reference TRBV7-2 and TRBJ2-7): GAGVSQSPSNKVTEKGKDVELRCDPISGHTALYWYRQSLGQGLEFLIYFQGNSAPDKSGLPSDRFSAERTGGSVSTLTIQRTQQEDSAVYLCASRRLADSYEQYFGPGTRLTVT.

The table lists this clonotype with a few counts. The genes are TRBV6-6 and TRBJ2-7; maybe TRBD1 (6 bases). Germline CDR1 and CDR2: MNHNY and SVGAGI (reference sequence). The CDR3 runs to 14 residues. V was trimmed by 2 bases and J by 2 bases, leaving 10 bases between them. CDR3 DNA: TGTGCCAGCAGTTACAGCGACAGGACCTACGAGCAGTACTTC. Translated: CASSYSDRTYEQYF.

The CDR3 spells CASSFQQGYEQYF. The CDR3 nucleotides read TGTGCCAGCAGTTTTCAACAGGGCTACGAGCAGTACTTC. The chain has TRBV27 and TRBJ2-7; tentatively, D is TRBD1 (6 bases). Between the trimmed V and J ends, which lost 3 bases and 3 bases, there was a span of 9 bases. CDR3 length equals 13 residues. CDR1 and CDR2 from the germline V gene are MNHEY and SMNVEV (reference sequence).

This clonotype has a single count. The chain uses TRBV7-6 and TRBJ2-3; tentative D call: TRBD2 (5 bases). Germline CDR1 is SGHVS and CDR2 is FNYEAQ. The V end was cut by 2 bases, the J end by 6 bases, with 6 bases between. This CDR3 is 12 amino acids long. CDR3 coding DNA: TGTGCCAGCAGCTTATGGGAGGATACGCAGTATTTT. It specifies CASSLWEDTQYF.

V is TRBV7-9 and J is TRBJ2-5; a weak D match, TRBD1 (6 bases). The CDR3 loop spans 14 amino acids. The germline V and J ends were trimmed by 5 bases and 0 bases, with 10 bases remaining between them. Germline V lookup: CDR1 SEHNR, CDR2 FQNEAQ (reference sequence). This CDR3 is CASSGYRDQETQYF. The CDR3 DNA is TGTGCCAGCAGCGGTTACAGGGACCAAGAGACCCAGTACTTC.